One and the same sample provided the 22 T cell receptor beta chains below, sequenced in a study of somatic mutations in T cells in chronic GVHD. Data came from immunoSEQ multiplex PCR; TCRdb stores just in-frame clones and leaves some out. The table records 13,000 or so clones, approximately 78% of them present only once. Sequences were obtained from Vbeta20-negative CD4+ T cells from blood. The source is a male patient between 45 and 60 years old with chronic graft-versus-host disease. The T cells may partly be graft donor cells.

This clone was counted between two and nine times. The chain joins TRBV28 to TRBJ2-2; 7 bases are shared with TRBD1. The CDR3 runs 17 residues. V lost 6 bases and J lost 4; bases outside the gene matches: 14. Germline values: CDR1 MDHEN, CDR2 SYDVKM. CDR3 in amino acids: CASSKIRDSISTGELFF. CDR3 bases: TGTGCCAGCAGCAAGATCCGGGACAGTATTAGCACCGGGGAGCTGTTTTTT.

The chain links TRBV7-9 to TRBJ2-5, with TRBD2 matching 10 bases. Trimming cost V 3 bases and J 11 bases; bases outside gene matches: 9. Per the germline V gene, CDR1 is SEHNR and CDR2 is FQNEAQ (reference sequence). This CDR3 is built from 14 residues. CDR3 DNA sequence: TGTGCCAGCAGCTTGAGTCTAGCGGGAGTGGGGCAGTACTTC. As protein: CASSLSLAGVGQYF.

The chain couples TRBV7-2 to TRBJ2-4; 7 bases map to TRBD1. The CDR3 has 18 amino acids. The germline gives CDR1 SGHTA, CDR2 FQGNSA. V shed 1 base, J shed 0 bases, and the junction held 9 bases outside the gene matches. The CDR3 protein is CASSLGSRGQLAKNIQYF. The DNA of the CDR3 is TGTGCCAGCAGCTTAGGGTCGAGGGGGCAGCTAGCCAAAAACATTCAGTACTTC.

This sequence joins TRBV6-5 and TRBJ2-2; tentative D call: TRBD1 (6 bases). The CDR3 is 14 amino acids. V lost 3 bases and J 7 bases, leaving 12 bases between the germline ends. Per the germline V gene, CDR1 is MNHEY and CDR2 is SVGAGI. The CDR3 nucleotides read TGTGCCAGCAGTTATTCAGGGGTGGACGGGGAGCTGTTTTTT. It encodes CASSYSGVDGELFF.

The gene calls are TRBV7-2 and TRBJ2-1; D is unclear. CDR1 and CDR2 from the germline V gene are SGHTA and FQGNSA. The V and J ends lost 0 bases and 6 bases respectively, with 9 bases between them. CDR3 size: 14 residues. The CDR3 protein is CASSLAWPFNEQFF. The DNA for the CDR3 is TGTGCCAGCAGCTTAGCATGGCCCTTCAATGAGCAGTTCTTC.

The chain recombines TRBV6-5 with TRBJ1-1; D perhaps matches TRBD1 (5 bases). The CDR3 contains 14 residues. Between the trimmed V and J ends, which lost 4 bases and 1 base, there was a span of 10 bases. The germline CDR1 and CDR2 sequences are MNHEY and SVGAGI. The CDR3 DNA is TGTGCCAGCAGTTCCCCTCAGGGGAACACTGAAGCTTTCTTT. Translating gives CASSSPQGNTEAFF.

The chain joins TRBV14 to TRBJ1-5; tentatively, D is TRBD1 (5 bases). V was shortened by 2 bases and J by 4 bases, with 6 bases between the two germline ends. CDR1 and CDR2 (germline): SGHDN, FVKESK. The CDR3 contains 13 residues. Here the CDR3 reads CASSQNRNQPQHF. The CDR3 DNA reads TGTGCCAGCAGCCAAAACAGGAATCAGCCCCAGCATTTT.

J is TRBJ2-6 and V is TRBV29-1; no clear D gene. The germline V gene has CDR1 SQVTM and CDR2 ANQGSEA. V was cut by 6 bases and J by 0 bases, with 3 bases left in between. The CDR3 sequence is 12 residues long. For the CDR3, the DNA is TGCAGCGTCCTCTCTGGGGCCAACGTCCTGACTTTC. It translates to CSVLSGANVLTF. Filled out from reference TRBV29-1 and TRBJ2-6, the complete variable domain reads SAVISQKPSRDICQRGTSLTIQCQVDSQVTMMFWYRQQPGQSLTLIATANQGSEATYESGFVIDKFPISRPNLTFSTLTVSNMSPEDSSIYLCSVLSGANVLTFGAGSRLTVL.

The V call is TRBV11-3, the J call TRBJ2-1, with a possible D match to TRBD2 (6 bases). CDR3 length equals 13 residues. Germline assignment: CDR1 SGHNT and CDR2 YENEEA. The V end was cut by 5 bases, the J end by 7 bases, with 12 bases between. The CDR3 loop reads CASSPSSANEQFF. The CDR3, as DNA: TGTGCCAGCAGCCCATCTAGCGCTAATGAGCAGTTCTTC.

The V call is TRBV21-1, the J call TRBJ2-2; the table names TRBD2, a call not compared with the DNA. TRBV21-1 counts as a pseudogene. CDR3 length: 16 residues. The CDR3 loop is CASSKITSGDTGELFF. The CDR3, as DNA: TGTGCCAGCAGCAAAATTACTAGCGGAGACACCGGGGAGCTGTTTTTT.

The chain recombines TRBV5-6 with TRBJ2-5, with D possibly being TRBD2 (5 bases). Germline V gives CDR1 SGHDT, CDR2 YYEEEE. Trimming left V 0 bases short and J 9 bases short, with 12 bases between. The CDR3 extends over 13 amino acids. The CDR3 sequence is CASSLARQRAQYF. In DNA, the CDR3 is TGTGCCAGCAGCTTGGCACGCCAGAGGGCCCAGTACTTC.

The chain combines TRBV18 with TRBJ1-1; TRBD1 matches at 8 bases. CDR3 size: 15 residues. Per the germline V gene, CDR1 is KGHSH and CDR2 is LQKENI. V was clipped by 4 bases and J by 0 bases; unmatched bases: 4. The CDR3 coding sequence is TGTGCCAGCTCACAAGGACAGGGTCTGAACACTGAAGCTTTCTTT. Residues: CASSQGQGLNTEAFF.

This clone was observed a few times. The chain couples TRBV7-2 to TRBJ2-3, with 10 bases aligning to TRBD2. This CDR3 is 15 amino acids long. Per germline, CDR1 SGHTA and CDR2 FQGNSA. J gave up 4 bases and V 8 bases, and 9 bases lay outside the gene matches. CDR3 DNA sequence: TGTGCCAGCTCCGAGCGGGGGGGCGGGTCAGATACGCAGTATTTT. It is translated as CASSERGGGSDTQYF.

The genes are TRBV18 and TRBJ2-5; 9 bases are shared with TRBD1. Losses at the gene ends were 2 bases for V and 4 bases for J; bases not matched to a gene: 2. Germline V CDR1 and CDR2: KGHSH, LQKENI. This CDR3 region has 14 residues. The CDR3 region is CASSPGTGRETQYF. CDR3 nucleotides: TGTGCCAGCTCACCAGGGACAGGGCGAGAGACCCAGTACTTC.

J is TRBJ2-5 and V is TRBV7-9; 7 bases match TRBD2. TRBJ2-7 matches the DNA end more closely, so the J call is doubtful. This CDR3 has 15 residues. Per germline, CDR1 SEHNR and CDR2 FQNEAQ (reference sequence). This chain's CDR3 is CASSPGPTSAYEQYF. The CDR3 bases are TGTGCCAGCAGCCCGGGGCCCACTAGCGCCTACGAGCAGTACTTC.

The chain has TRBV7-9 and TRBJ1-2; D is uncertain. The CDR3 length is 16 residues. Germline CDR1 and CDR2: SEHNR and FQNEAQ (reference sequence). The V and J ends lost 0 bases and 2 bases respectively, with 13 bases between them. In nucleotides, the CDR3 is TGTGCCAGCAGCTTAGCCCCAGGAGGTTTCAACTATGGCTACACCTTC. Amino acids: CASSLAPGGFNYGYTF.

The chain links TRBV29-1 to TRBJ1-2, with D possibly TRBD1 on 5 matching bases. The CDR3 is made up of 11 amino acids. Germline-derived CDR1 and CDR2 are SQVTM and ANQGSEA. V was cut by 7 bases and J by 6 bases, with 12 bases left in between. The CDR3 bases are TGCAGCGCAAAATGGGGGGATGGCTACACCTTC. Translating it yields CSAKWGDGYTF.

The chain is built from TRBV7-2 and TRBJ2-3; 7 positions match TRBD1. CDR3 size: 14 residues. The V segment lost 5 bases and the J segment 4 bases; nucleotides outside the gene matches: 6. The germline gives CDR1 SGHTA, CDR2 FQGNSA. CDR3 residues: CASSPQQGPDTQYF. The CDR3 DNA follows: TGTGCCAGCAGCCCTCAACAGGGGCCAGATACGCAGTATTTT.

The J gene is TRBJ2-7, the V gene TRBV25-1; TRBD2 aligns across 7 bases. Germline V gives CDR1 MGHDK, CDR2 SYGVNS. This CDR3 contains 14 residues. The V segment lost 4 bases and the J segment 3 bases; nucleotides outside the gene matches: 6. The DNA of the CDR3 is TGTGCCAGCAGTGTTGGCGGGAGACTCTACGAGCAGTACTTC. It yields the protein CASSVGGRLYEQYF.

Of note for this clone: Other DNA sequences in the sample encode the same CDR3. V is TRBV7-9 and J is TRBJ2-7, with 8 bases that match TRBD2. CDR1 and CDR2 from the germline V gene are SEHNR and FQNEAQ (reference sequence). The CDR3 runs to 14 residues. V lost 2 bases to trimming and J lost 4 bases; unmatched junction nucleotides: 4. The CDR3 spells CASSLSGGAYEQYF. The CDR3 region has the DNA TGTGCCAGCAGCTTAAGCGGGGGAGCTTACGAGCAGTACTTC.

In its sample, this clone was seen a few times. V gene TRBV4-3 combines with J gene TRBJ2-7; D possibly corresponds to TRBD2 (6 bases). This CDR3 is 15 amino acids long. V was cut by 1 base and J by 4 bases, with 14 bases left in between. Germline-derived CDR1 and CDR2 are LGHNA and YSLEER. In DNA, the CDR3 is TGCGCCAGCAGCCAAGCTTTCGGGAGTTCATACGAGCAGTACTTC. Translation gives CASSQAFGSSYEQYF.

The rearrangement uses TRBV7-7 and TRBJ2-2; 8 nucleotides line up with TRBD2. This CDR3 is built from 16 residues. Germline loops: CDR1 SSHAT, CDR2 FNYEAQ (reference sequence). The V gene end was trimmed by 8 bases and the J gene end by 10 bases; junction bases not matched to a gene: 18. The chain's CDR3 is CASSLPGGGGASELFF. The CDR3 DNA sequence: TGTGCCAGCTCCCTCCCGGGAGGGGGGGGTGCGTCGGAGCTGTTTTTT.